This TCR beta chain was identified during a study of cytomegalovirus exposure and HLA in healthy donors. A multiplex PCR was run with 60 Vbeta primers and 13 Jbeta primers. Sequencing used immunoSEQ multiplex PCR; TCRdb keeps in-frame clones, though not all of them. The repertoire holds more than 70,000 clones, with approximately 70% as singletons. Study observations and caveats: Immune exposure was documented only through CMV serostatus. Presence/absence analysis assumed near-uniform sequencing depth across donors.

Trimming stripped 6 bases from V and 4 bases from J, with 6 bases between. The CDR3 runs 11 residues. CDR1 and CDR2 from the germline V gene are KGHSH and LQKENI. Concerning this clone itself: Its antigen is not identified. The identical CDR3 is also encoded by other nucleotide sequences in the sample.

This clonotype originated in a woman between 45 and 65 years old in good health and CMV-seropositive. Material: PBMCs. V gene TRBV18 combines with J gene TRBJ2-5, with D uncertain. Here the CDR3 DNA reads TGTGCCAGCTCCTCCGGAGAGACCCAGTACTTC. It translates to CASSSGETQYF.